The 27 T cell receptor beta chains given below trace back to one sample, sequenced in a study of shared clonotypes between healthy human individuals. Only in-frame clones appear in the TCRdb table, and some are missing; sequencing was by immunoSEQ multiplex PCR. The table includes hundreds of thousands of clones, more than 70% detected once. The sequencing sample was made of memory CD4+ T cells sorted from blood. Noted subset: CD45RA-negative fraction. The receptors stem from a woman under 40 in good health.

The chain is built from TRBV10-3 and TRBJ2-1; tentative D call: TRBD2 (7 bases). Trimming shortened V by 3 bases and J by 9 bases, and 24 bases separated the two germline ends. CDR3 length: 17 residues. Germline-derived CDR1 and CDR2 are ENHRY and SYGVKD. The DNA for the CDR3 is TGTGCCATCAGTGATCTCGGCGGGGGCGCCCATCCCCGTGAGCAGTTCTTC. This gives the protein CAISDLGGGAHPREQFF.

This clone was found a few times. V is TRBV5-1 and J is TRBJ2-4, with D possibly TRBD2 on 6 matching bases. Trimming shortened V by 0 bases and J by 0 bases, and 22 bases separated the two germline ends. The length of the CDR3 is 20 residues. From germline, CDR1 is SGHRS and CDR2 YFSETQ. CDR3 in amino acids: CASSLDVFVTGELAKNIQYF. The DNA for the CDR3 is TGCGCCAGCAGCTTGGATGTCTTTGTGACGGGGGAGCTAGCCAAAAACATTCAGTACTTC.

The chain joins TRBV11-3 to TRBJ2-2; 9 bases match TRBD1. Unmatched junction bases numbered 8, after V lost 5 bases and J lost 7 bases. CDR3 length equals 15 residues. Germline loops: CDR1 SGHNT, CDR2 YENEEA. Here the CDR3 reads CASSPIQGADGELFF. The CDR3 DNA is TGTGCCAGCAGCCCCATACAGGGGGCTGACGGGGAGCTGTTTTTT. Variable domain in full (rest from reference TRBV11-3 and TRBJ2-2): EAGVVQSPRYKIIEKKQPVAFWCNPISGHNTLYWYLQNLGQGPELLIRYENEEAVDDSQLPKDRFSAERLKGVDSTLKIQPAELGDSAVYLCASSPIQGADGELFFGEGSRLTVL.

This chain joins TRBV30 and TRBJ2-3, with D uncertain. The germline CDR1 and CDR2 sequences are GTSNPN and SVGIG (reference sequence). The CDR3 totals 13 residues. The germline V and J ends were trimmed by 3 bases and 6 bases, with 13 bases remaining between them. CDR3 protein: CAWRSPLRDTQYF. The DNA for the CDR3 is TGTGCCTGGAGAAGTCCCCTCCGGGATACGCAGTATTTT.

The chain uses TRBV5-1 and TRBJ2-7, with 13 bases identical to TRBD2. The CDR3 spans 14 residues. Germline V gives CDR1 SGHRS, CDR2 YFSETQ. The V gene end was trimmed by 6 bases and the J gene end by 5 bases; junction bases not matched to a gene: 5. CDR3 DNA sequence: TGCGCCAGCACCCCCGGGACTAGCGGGAACGAGCAGTACTTC. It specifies CASTPGTSGNEQYF.

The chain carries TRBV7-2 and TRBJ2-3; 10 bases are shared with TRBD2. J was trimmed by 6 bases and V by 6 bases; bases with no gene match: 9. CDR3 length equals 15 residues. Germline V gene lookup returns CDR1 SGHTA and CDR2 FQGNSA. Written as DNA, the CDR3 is TGTGCCAGCAGGCACTCTAGCGGGAGTTTGGATACGCAGTATTTT. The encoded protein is CASRHSSGSLDTQYF. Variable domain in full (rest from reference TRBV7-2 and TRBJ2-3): GAGVSQSPSNKVTEKGKDVELRCDPISGHTALYWYRQSLGQGLEFLIYFQGNSAPDKSGLPSDRFSAERTGGSVSTLTIQRTQQEDSAVYLCASRHSSGSLDTQYFGPGTRLTVL.

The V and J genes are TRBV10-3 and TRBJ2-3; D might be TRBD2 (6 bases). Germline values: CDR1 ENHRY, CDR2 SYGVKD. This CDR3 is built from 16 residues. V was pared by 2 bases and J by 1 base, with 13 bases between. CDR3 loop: CAISETAREGTDTQYF. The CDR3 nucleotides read TGTGCCATCAGTGAGACGGCTAGGGAGGGCACAGATACGCAGTATTTT.

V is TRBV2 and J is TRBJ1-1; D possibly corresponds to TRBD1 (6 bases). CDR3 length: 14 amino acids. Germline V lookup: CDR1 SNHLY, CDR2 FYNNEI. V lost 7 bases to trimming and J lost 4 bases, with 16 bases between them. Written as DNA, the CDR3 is TGTGCCAGCACCCTCGGGGGCTCGGCCACTGAAGCTTTCTTT. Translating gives CASTLGGSATEAFF.

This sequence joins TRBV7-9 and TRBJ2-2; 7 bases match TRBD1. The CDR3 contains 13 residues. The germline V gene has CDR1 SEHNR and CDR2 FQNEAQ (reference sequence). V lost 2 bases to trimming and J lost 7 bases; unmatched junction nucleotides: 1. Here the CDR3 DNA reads TGTGCCAGCAGCTTAACAGGGGTCGGGGAGCTGTTTTTT. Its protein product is CASSLTGVGELFF.

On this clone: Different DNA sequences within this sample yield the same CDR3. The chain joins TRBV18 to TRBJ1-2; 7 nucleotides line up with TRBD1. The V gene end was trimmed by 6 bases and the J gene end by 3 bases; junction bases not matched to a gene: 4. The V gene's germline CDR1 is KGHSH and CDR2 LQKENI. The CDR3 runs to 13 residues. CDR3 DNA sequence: TGTGCCAGCTCCCCCACAGGGGACTATGGCTACACCTTC. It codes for CASSPTGDYGYTF.

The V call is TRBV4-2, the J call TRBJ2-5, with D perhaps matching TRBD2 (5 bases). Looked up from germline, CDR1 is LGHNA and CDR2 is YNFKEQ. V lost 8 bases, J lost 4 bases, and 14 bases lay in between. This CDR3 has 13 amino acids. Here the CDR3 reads CASAGGQLETQYF. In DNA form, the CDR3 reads TGTGCCAGCGCCGGCGGGCAGCTAGAGACCCAGTACTTC.

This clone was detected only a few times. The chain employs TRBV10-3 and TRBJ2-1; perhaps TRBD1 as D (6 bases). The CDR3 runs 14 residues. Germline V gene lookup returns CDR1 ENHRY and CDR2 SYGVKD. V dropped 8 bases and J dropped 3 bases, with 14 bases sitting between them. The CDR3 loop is CAISTGTFYNEQFF. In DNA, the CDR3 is TGTGCCATCTCAACCGGGACATTCTACAATGAGCAGTTCTTC.

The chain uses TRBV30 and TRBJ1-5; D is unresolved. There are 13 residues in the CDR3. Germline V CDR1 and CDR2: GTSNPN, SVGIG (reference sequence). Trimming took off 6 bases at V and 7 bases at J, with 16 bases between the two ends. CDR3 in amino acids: CACSESVSQPQHF. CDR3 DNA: TGTGCCTGCTCCGAGAGTGTGAGCCAGCCCCAGCATTTT.

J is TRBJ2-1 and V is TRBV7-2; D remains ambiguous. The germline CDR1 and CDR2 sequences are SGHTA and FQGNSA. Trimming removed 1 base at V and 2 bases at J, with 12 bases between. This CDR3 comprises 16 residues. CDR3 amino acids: CASSLDTQTPYNEQFF. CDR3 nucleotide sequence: TGTGCCAGCAGCTTAGACACGCAAACCCCCTACAATGAGCAGTTCTTC. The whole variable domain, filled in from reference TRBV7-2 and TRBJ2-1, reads GAGVSQSPSNKVTEKGKDVELRCDPISGHTALYWYRQSLGQGLEFLIYFQGNSAPDKSGLPSDRFSAERTGGSVSTLTIQRTQQEDSAVYLCASSLDTQTPYNEQFFGPGTRLTVL.

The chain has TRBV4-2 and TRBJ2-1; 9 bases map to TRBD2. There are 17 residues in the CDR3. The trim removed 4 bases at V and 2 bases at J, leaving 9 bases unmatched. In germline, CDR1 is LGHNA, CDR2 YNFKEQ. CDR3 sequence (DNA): TGTGCCAGCAGCCTTATATTAGCGGGAGCAGCCTACAATGAGCAGTTCTTC. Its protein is CASSLILAGAAYNEQFF.

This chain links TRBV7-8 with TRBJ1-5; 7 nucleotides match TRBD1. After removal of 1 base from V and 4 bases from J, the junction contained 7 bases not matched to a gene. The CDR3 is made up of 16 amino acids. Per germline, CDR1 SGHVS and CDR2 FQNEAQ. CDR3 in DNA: TGTGCCAGCAGCTTAGTGGGACAGAGAGTAAATCAGCCCCAGCATTTT. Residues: CASSLVGQRVNQPQHF.

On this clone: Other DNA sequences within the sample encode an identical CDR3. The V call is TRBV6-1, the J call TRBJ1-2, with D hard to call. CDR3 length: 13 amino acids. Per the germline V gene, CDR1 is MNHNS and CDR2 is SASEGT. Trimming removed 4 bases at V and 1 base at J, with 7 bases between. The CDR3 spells CASSVADNYGYTF. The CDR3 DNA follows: TGTGCCAGCAGTGTAGCCGATAACTATGGCTACACCTTC.

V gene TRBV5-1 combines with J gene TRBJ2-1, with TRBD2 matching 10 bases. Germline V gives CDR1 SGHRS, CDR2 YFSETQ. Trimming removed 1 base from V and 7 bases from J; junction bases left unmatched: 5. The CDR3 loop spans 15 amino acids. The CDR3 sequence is CASSLTSGMGNEQFF. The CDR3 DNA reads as TGCGCCAGCAGCTTGACTAGCGGGATGGGGAATGAGCAGTTCTTC.

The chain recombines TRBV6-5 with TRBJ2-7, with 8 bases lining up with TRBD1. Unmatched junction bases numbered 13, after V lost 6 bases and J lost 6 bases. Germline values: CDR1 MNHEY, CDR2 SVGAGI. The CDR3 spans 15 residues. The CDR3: CASSYDRGAQGEQYF. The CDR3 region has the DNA TGTGCCAGCAGCTACGACAGGGGAGCCCAAGGCGAGCAGTACTTC.

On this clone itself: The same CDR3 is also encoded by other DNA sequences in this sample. For the CDR3, the DNA is TGTGCCTGGAGTAGTAGACAGGGGGTTTCCTACGAGCAGTACTTC. Its translation: CAWSSRQGVSYEQYF. The rearrangement uses TRBV30 and TRBJ2-5, with 9 nucleotides matching TRBD1. The J call could be wrong; TRBJ2-7 is a better fit for the DNA end. Looked up from germline, CDR1 is GTSNPN and CDR2 is SVGIG (reference sequence). This CDR3 comprises 15 residues.

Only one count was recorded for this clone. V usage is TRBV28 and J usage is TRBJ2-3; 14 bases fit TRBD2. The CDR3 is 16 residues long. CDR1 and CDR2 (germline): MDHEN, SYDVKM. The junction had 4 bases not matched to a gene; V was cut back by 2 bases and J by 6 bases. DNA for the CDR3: TGTGCCAGCAGTTTAGGGACTAGCGGGGGCGAGGATACGCAGTATTTT. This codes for CASSLGTSGGEDTQYF.

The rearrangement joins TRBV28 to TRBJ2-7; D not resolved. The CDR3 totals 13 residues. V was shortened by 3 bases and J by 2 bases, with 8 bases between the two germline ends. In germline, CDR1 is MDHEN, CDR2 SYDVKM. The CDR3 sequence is CASSFFRTYEQYF. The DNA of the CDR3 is TGTGCCAGCAGTTTTTTCAGGACCTACGAGCAGTACTTC.

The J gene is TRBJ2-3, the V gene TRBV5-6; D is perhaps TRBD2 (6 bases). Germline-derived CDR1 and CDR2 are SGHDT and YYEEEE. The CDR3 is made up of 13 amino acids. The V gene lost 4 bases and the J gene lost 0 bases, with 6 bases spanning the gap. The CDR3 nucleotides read TGTGCCAGCAGCGGGACTAGCACAGATACGCAGTATTTT. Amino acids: CASSGTSTDTQYF. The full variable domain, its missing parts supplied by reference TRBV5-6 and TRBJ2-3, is DAGVTQSPTHLIKTRGQQVTLRCSPKSGHDTVSWYQQALGQGPQFIFQYYEEEERQRGNFPDRFSGHQFPNYSSELNVNALLLGDSALYLCASSGTSTDTQYFGPGTRLTVL.

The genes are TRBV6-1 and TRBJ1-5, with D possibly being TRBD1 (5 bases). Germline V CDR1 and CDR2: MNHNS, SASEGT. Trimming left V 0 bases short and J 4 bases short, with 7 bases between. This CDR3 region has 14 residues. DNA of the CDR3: TGTGCCAGCAGTGAAGCTTGGGGGAATCAGCCCCAGCATTTT. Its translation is CASSEAWGNQPQHF.

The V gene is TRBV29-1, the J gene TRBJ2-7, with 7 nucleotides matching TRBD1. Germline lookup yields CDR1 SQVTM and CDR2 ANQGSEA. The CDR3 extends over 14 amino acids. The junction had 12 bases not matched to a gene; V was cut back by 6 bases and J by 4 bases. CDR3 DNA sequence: TGCAGCGTCAGAAGACAGGGTGATGAATACGAGCAGTACTTC. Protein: CSVRRQGDEYEQYF.

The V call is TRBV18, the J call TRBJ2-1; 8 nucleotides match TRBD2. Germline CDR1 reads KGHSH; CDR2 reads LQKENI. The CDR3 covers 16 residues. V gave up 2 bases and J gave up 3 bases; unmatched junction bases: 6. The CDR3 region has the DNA TGTGCCAGCTCACCATTCACTAGCGGAGGCTACAATGAGCAGTTCTTC. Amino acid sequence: CASSPFTSGGYNEQFF. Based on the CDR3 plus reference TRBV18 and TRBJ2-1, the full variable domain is NAGVMQNPRHLVRRRGQEARLRCSPMKGHSHVYWYRQLPEEGLKFMVYLQKENIIDESGMPKERFSAEFPKEGPSILRIQQVVRGDSAAYFCASSPFTSGGYNEQFFGPGTRLTVL.

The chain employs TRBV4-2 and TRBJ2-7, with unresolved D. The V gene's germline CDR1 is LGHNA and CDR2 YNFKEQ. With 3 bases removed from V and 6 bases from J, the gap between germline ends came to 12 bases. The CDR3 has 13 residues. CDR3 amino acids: CASSHHRSCEQYF. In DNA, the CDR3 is TGTGCCAGCAGCCACCACCGGTCTTGCGAGCAGTACTTC.